This T cell receptor beta chain was sequenced for a study of OX40 agonist ivuxolimab in advanced cancers. Germline assignment: CDR1 SEHNR and CDR2 FQNEAQ (reference sequence). This CDR3 region has 15 residues. The V and J ends lost 5 bases and 0 bases respectively, with 8 bases between them. Regarding the study as a whole: There were, on average, more expanded clones in CD8+ T cells than in CD4+.

With regard to this clone: The antigen is undetermined.

Autoimmune disease history or systemic immunosuppression led to patients being barred. Samples of blood were obtained at baseline, on cycle 4 day 1, and on cycle 7 day 1. Generated by immunoSEQ multiplex PCR, the TCRdb table keeps only in-frame clones and is missing some. The sample yields 9,500 to 10,000 clones, roughly three quarters seen once. This TCR was sampled from an adult with an advanced solid tumor such as melanoma, head and neck, liver or kidney cancer. This chain connects TRBV7-9 to TRBJ2-6; unclear D gene. Sequences were derived from CD4+ or CD8+ T cells sorted from blood, sampled in a trial of the OX40 agonist ivuxolimab. This CDR3 reads CASSPPGSGANVLTF. The CDR3 nucleotides are TGTGCCAGCAGCCCCCCAGGCTCTGGGGCCAACGTCCTGACTTTC.